The clone carrying this T cell receptor (beta chain) has just a few counts. Its cognate antigen is unknown. This sample is drawn from a study of blood T cells in healthy people across ages. The study's findings and limits: Estimates based on one million T cells were treated as lower bounds. Possibly confounding the expanded clonotype changes was the fact that donor CMV status was unknown. Any conclusive comparison of naive versus antigen-experienced cells was prevented by using unsorted PBMCs. More naive CD4+ cells and higher diversity marked long-lived donors relative to aged donors.

The second PCR ran about 6 to 11 cycles with a sample-barcoded 5' primer and J-beta primers. TCRdb reprocessed the 5' RACE reads via MiXCR and lists one record per CDR3 protein. The table records more than 550,000 distinct CDR3 sequences, 22% of them present only once. Losses at the gene ends were 0 bases for V and 8 bases for J; bases not matched to a gene: 6. The CDR3 has 15 residues. In germline, CDR1 is DFQATT, CDR2 SNEGSKA (reference sequence). J is TRBJ1-4 and V is TRBV20-1; 10 bases agree with TRBD1. The sequenced sample was blood. This receptor was identified in a man between 70 and 80 years old in good health. CDR3 nucleotide sequence: TGCAGTGCTAGAGACCACGACAGGGGGCGGGAAAAACTGTTTTTT. It specifies CSARDHDRGREKLFF.